This TCR beta chain emerged from a study of T cell responses to AZD1222 COVID-19 vaccine. Background on the study: Samples with a second dose at about 4 or about 12 weeks were pooled together.

TCRdb keeps only in-frame clones here, not all; method: immunoSEQ multiplex PCR. The sample has over 150,000 clones; 90% are singletons. Study results and limitations: Only a handful of AZD1222 recipients, six or seven in all, had baseline seropositivity. After the peak T cell response, and only then, were repertoires sampled. Clonal diversity may have been underestimated, and the donors were mostly white British, with more females than males.

Regarding this clone: The antigen remains unidentified.

This CDR3 spans 13 amino acids. CDR1 and CDR2 (germline): LGHNT, FRNRAP. Trimming took 6 bases from V and 8 from J, leaving 16 bases between them. The chain couples TRBV12-5 to TRBJ1-2; D not resolved. The sample in question was peripheral blood, obtained on day 0 of AZD1222 vaccination. The sequence derives from an adult in good health. CDR3 coding DNA: TGTGCTAGTGGCGAGGGTGAAGGTGGAGGCTACACCTTC. Translated, it gives CASGEGEGGGYTF. Filled out from reference TRBV12-5 and TRBJ1-2, the complete variable domain reads DARVTQTPRHKVTEMGQEVTMRCQPILGHNTVFWYRQTMMQGLELLAYFRNRAPLDDSGMPKDRFSAEMPDATLATLKIQPSEPRDSAVYFCASGEGEGGGYTFGSGTRLTVV.